Each of the 20 T cell receptor beta chains below was sequenced from the same sample in a study of T cells after somatic rescue of genetic block. Data came from immunoSEQ multiplex PCR; TCRdb stores just in-frame clones and leaves some out. There are about 12,000 clones in the sample; 60% to 75% occur only once, and 10% to 15% lies in the top ten. The source material was peripheral blood mononuclear cells (PBMCs). The source is a boy between 10 and 17 years old.

This clone has only a few counts. The chain is built from TRBV2 and TRBJ2-2; D is undetermined. The CDR3 extends over 17 amino acids. From germline, CDR1 is SNHLY and CDR2 FYNNEI. Trimming pared 5 bases from V and 2 bases from J, leaving 18 bases between. For the CDR3, the DNA is TGTGCCAGCAGTAGGAGTCGTATCCCCTTAAACACCGGGGAGCTGTTTTTT. It encodes CASSRSRIPLNTGELFF.

The chain joins TRBV28 to TRBJ1-6; D is ambiguous. V was shortened by 9 bases and J by 0 bases, with 15 bases between the two germline ends. The V gene's germline CDR1 is MDHEN and CDR2 SYDVKM. This CDR3 is built from 16 residues. CDR3 region: CASLMGLSSYNSPLHF. CDR3 nucleotides: TGTGCCAGTTTAATGGGTTTGAGCTCCTATAATTCACCCCTCCACTTT.

The chain has TRBV29-1 and TRBJ2-5; D is perhaps TRBD1 (6 bases). The J call is uncertain, as TRBJ2-7 better fits the DNA end. Germline-derived CDR1 and CDR2 are SQVTM and ANQGSEA. CDR3 length equals 11 residues. The CDR3 spells CSVSQGYEQYF. The CDR3 DNA reads as TGCAGCGTTTCACAGGGATACGAGCAGTACTTC.

This chain joins TRBV27 and TRBJ2-7; the D gene could be TRBD1 or TRBD2 (5 bases each). CDR3 size: 15 residues. The ends were cut back, 2 bases at V and 2 bases at J, with 13 bases in the middle. Germline-derived CDR1 and CDR2 are MNHEY and SMNVEV (reference sequence). CDR3 amino acids: CASSLRRGPAYEQYF. CDR3 in DNA: TGTGCCAGCAGTTTACGACGGGGCCCAGCCTACGAGCAGTACTTC.

J is TRBJ2-5 and V is TRBV10-3; D might be TRBD1 (6 bases). This CDR3 is built from 13 residues. Germline V gives CDR1 ENHRY, CDR2 SYGVKD. Trimming removed 10 bases at V and 5 bases at J, with 17 bases between. The DNA for the CDR3 is TGTGCCAGCGGTACAGGGTTAGTGGAGACCCAGTACTTC. It is translated as CASGTGLVETQYF.

The chain is built from TRBV11-2 and TRBJ2-7; D is possibly TRBD1 (5 bases). Germline assignment: CDR1 SGHAT and CDR2 FQNNGV. Trimming cost V 3 bases and J 8 bases, with 8 bases left between them. The CDR3 has 11 amino acids. CDR3: CASSLGLKQYF. The CDR3, as DNA: TGTGCCAGCAGCTTGGGGCTAAAGCAGTACTTC.

The rearrangement joins TRBV15 to TRBJ1-2, with D hard to call. In germline, CDR1 is LNHNV, CDR2 YYDKDF (reference sequence). This CDR3 is built from 15 residues. Between the trimmed V and J ends, which lost 3 bases and 3 bases, there was a span of 14 bases. CDR3 sequence: CATSRFLPGDYGYTF. The CDR3 DNA is TGTGCCACCAGCAGGTTTCTTCCGGGAGACTATGGCTACACCTTC.

This clone was detected once. The chain is built from TRBV6-6 and TRBJ2-7, with D perhaps matching TRBD1 (6 bases). There are 15 residues in the CDR3. Trimming left V 6 bases short and J 3 bases short, with 18 bases between. Looked up from germline, CDR1 is MNHNY and CDR2 is SVGAGI (reference sequence). The CDR3 nucleotides are TGTGCCAGCAGCCTAGGGACATCGATATTCTACGAGCAGTACTTC. Protein: CASSLGTSIFYEQYF.

The gene calls are TRBV7-3 and TRBJ1-1; 10 nucleotides match TRBD1. Germline values: CDR1 SGHTA, CDR2 FQGTGA. The CDR3 has 15 amino acids. V shed 3 bases and J 4 bases; nucleotides not matched to a gene: 5. For the CDR3, the DNA is TGTGCCAGCAGCTTGACCGGACAGGGGGTCACTGAAGCTTTCTTT. Translation: CASSLTGQGVTEAFF.

There are a few counts of this clone. As DNA, the CDR3 is TGTGCCAGCAGTTTTAGGCGCGATACGCAGTATTTT. This gives the protein CASSFRRDTQYF. The chain joins TRBV27 to TRBJ2-3; D call uncertain. V was trimmed by 3 bases and J by 6 bases, leaving 7 bases between them. Germline V gives CDR1 MNHEY, CDR2 SMNVEV (reference sequence). CDR3 length: 12 residues.

The chain employs TRBV7-8 and TRBJ2-3; D unresolved. CDR3 size: 15 residues. Germline V gene lookup returns CDR1 SGHVS and CDR2 FQNEAQ. Trimming shortened V by 4 bases and J by 0 bases, and 11 bases separated the two germline ends. CDR3 in DNA: TGTGCCAGCAGCTCCTGGACGGTTAGCACAGATACGCAGTATTTT. This gives the protein CASSSWTVSTDTQYF.

CDR3 DNA: TGTGCCAGCAGTTACGCGGGACTTCGGGGCGAGACCCAGTACTTC. Translating it yields CASSYAGLRGETQYF. The V call is TRBV6-6, the J call TRBJ2-5, with TRBD2 as a possible D gene (6 bases). CDR3 length: 15 residues. V lost 2 bases to trimming and J lost 5 bases, with 15 bases between them. CDR1 and CDR2 from the germline V gene are MNHNY and SVGAGI (reference sequence).

This chain joins TRBV7-7 and TRBJ2-1; a possible D gene is TRBD2 (6 bases). The V gene lost 1 base and the J gene lost 0 bases, with 7 bases spanning the gap. CDR1 and CDR2 (germline): SSHAT, FNYEAQ (reference sequence). There are 15 residues in the CDR3. The CDR3 spells CASSLGTNSYNEQFF. The CDR3 region has the DNA TGTGCCAGCAGCTTAGGGACTAACTCCTACAATGAGCAGTTCTTC.

This clone was detected only a few times. This chain uses TRBV6-1 with TRBJ2-5, with D unclear. Trimming removed 1 base from V and 3 bases from J, with 9 bases in between. Germline V gene sequence: CDR1 MNHNS, CDR2 SASEGT. The CDR3 has 14 amino acids. CDR3: CASSEVFRKETQYF. CDR3 DNA: TGTGCCAGCAGTGAAGTTTTCAGGAAAGAGACCCAGTACTTC.

The chain uses TRBV14 and TRBJ2-7; 7 bases match TRBD1. CDR3 length: 14 amino acids. Germline lookup yields CDR1 SGHDN and CDR2 FVKESK. Trimming cost V 4 bases and J 4 bases; bases outside gene matches: 7. CDR3 amino acids: CASSPTGSPYEQYF. For the CDR3, the DNA is TGTGCCAGCAGCCCGACAGGGAGTCCTTACGAGCAGTACTTC.

The chain has TRBV5-1 and TRBJ1-3; 7 bases are shared with TRBD1. The V segment lost 0 bases and the J segment 5 bases; nucleotides outside the gene matches: 5. The germline gives CDR1 SGHRS, CDR2 YFSETQ. The CDR3 is made up of 15 amino acids. CDR3 residues: CASSLGGQSRNTIYF. CDR3 DNA sequence: TGCGCCAGCAGCTTGGGGGGACAGTCCAGAAACACCATATATTTT.

This chain joins TRBV18 and TRBJ2-1, with 10 bases aligning to TRBD1. The V gene end was trimmed by 5 bases and the J gene end by 6 bases; junction bases not matched to a gene: 4. The CDR3 covers 14 residues. Germline V gene data show CDR1 as KGHSH and CDR2 as LQKENI. CDR3 region: CASSADRGGNEQFF. CDR3 nucleotide sequence: TGTGCCAGCTCAGCGGACAGGGGGGGCAATGAGCAGTTCTTC.

This CDR3 reads CASSKDREHSYEQYF. CDR3 bases: TGCGCCAGCAGTAAGGACAGGGAACACTCCTACGAGCAGTACTTC. This sequence joins TRBV10-2 and TRBJ2-5, with 8 bases identical to TRBD1. The J call may be in error: the DNA end matches TRBJ2-7 better. CDR1 and CDR2 (germline): WSHSY, SAAADI. This CDR3 is 15 amino acids long.

The chain combines TRBV6-5 with TRBJ2-3; no clear D gene. The germline gives CDR1 MNHEY, CDR2 SVGAGI. Trimming removed 7 bases at V and 3 bases at J, with 5 bases between. This CDR3 is 11 amino acids long. The CDR3, as DNA: TGTGCCAGCAAAGAGACAGATACGCAGTATTTT. This codes for CASKETDTQYF.

This chain connects TRBV10-3 to TRBJ2-7; TRBD2 matches 12 bases. V gave up 5 bases and J gave up 1 base; unmatched junction bases: 3. Germline V gene sequence: CDR1 ENHRY, CDR2 SYGVKD. The CDR3 runs 15 residues. The CDR3 DNA sequence: TGTGCCATCAGTAAAGGACTAGCGGGGTCCTACGAGCAGTACTTC. The encoded protein is CAISKGLAGSYEQYF.